These 31 T cell receptor beta chains were all obtained from the same sample, sequenced in a study of sequential checkpoint blockade in melanoma. Treatment indicated: randomized to nivolumab then ipilimumab (arm A) or the reverse (arm B). The assay was immunoSEQ multiplex PCR, and TCRdb's table has in-frame clones only and misses some. The sample shows about 7,900 clones, roughly a quarter of them seen only once. The specimen comprised tumor tissue (inferred from file names), sampled from a patient given nivolumab and ipilimumab in sequence. These receptors originate from a human donor with melanoma.

The V gene is TRBV11-3, the J gene TRBJ2-5; TRBD2 aligns across 8 bases. This CDR3 contains 17 residues. Germline CDR1 is SGHNT and CDR2 is YENEEA. V shed 0 bases, J shed 3 bases, and the junction held 9 bases outside the gene matches. CDR3 residues: CASSLDTISGTEETQYF. For the CDR3, the DNA is TGTGCCAGCAGCTTAGATACAATTAGCGGGACCGAAGAGACCCAGTACTTC.

The gene calls are TRBV6-8 and TRBJ1-3, with TRBD1 as a possible D gene (6 bases). The V gene lost 6 bases and the J gene lost 0 bases, with 12 bases spanning the gap. From germline, CDR1 is MNHGY and CDR2 SAAAGT. The CDR3 extends over 15 amino acids. Here the CDR3 DNA reads TGTGCCAGCAGAAACAGGGCACACTCTGGAAACACCATATATTTT. Translated, it gives CASRNRAHSGNTIYF.

The rearrangement links TRBV9 to TRBJ2-3; 11 bases are shared with TRBD2. The junction had 13 bases not matched to a gene; V was cut back by 5 bases and J by 2 bases. The CDR3 covers 18 residues. Germline V gives CDR1 SGDLS, CDR2 YYNGEE. CDR3 protein: CASSEGLLAGAHTDTQYF. The CDR3 nucleotides are TGTGCCAGCAGTGAGGGGCTACTAGCGGGGGCCCACACAGATACGCAGTATTTT.

This clone has more than one count but fewer than ten. The V call is TRBV6-8, the J call TRBJ2-5, with TRBD2 matching 10 bases. Germline V gene data show CDR1 as MNHGY and CDR2 as SAAAGT. V was clipped by 2 bases and J by 2 bases; unmatched bases: 5. This CDR3 is 16 amino acids long. The CDR3 region has the DNA TGTGCCAGCAGTTACGTGGGACTAGCGCCTCAAGAGACCCAGTACTTC. This translates into CASSYVGLAPQETQYF.

This clone was recorded a few times. The chain joins TRBV28 to TRBJ1-2; 8 bases line up with TRBD1. Germline CDR1 MDHEN, CDR2 SYDVKM. The CDR3 is 13 amino acids. The V segment lost 5 bases and the J segment 4 bases; nucleotides outside the gene matches: 3. The CDR3 sequence: CASSRDRGYGYTF. CDR3 sequence (DNA): TGTGCCAGCAGTCGCGACAGGGGCTATGGCTACACCTTC.

This clone came up once. The chain uses TRBV19 and TRBJ2-7; 10 bases align to TRBD1. The CDR3 extends over 15 amino acids. Trimming at V came to 5 bases and at J to 4 bases, leaving 8 bases not matched to a gene. Germline CDR1 reads LNHDA; CDR2 reads SQIVND (reference sequence). CDR3 DNA: TGTGCCAGTAGTCTGGGGACAGGGGCGTTATACGAGCAGTACTTC. This encodes CASSLGTGALYEQYF. Combining the CDR3 with reference TRBV19 and TRBJ2-7 gives the whole variable domain DGGITQSPKYLFRKEGQNVTLSCEQNLNHDAMYWYRQDPGQGLRLIYYSQIVNDFQKGDIAEGYSVSREKKESFPLTVTSAQKNPTAFYLCASSLGTGALYEQYFGPGTRLTVT.

This clone was picked up a small number of times. The gene calls are TRBV30 and TRBJ2-7; tentatively, D is TRBD1 (6 bases). With 3 bases removed from V and 3 bases from J, the gap between germline ends came to 9 bases. Germline lookup yields CDR1 GTSNPN and CDR2 SVGIG (reference sequence). This CDR3 has 12 residues. CDR3 nucleotide sequence: TGTGCCTGGAGGAAGGGGGACTACGAGCAGTACTTC. It translates to CAWRKGDYEQYF.

The chain couples TRBV30 to TRBJ2-1, with 14 bases lining up with TRBD2. CDR3 length: 15 residues. V was pared by 2 bases and J by 10 bases, with 7 bases of the junction left unmatched. Germline loops: CDR1 GTSNPN, CDR2 SVGIG (reference sequence). CDR3 loop: CAWSWGLAGAGEQFF. CDR3 coding DNA: TGTGCCTGGAGTTGGGGACTAGCGGGAGCTGGAGAGCAGTTCTTC. The full variable domain, completed using reference TRBV30 and TRBJ2-1, is SQTIHQWPATLVQPVGSPLSLECTVEGTSNPNLYWYRQAAGRGLQLLFYSVGIGQISSEVPQNLSASRPQDRQFILSSKKLLLSDSGFYLCAWSWGLAGAGEQFFGPGTRLTVL.

This clone was recorded at least ten times. The V call is TRBV11-3, the J call TRBJ2-7; 13 bases align to TRBD2. CDR3 length equals 17 residues. V lost 5 bases to trimming and J lost 0 bases; unmatched junction nucleotides: 7. Germline V CDR1 and CDR2: SGHNT, YENEEA. CDR3 coding DNA: TGTGCCAGCAGCCAGGGACTAGCGGGGAGTATCTCCTACGAGCAGTACTTC. Protein product: CASSQGLAGSISYEQYF.

This chain joins TRBV19 and TRBJ2-7; 7 bases are shared with TRBD1. J gave up 2 bases and V 5 bases, and 6 bases lay outside the gene matches. Germline loops: CDR1 LNHDA, CDR2 SQIVND (reference sequence). The CDR3 is made up of 14 amino acids. Here the CDR3 reads CASSLWDRPYEQYF. The CDR3 DNA reads as TGTGCCAGTAGTCTTTGGGACAGACCCTACGAGCAGTACTTC.

The V call is TRBV30, the J call TRBJ1-4; TRBD1 matches at 8 bases. Losses at the gene ends were 1 base for V and 8 bases for J; bases not matched to a gene: 6. The CDR3 runs 14 residues. Germline CDR1 GTSNPN, CDR2 SVGIG (reference sequence). CDR3 nucleotide sequence: TGTGCCTGGAGTGGACAGGGGATTGGCGAAAAACTGTTTTTT. Translated: CAWSGQGIGEKLFF.

This chain connects TRBV18 to TRBJ2-2; 9 positions match TRBD1. The CDR3 contains 15 residues. With V trimmed by 4 bases and J by 6 bases, 6 bases remained unmatched. CDR1 and CDR2 (germline): KGHSH, LQKENI. CDR3 sequence reads: CASSLGQGKAGELFF. CDR3 sequence (DNA): TGTGCCAGCTCACTCGGACAGGGGAAGGCCGGGGAGCTGTTTTTT.

The table lists this clone with a few counts. The chain is built from TRBV11-3 and TRBJ2-1; TRBD1 is a possible D gene (5 bases). The length of the CDR3 is 14 residues. Trimming shortened V by 1 base and J by 6 bases, and 10 bases separated the two germline ends. Looked up from germline, CDR1 is SGHNT and CDR2 is YENEEA. The CDR3 coding sequence is TGTGCCAGCAGCTTAGGAGTAGGGGTCAATGAGCAGTTCTTC. It translates to CASSLGVGVNEQFF.

The chain couples TRBV10-2 to TRBJ1-5, with TRBD1 matching 7 bases. V shed 6 bases and J 5 bases; nucleotides not matched to a gene: 7. CDR3 length: 14 amino acids. CDR1 and CDR2 from the germline V gene are WSHSY and SAAADI. CDR3 amino acids: CASSPGQRDQPQHF. The CDR3 DNA follows: TGCGCCAGCAGCCCGGGACAGAGGGATCAGCCCCAGCATTTT.

V is TRBV6-8 and J is TRBJ1-1; D gene uncertain. V dropped 2 bases and J dropped 3 bases, with 7 bases sitting between them. The CDR3 is 13 amino acids. Germline V gene data show CDR1 as MNHGY and CDR2 as SAAAGT. CDR3 amino acids: CASSYRRDTEAFF. The DNA for the CDR3 is TGTGCCAGCAGTTACAGGAGGGACACTGAAGCTTTCTTT.

The table lists this clone with a few counts. V gene TRBV12-5 combines with J gene TRBJ2-5, with TRBD2 as a possible D gene (7 bases). Germline V gene data show CDR1 as LGHNT and CDR2 as FRNRAP. CDR3 length: 14 residues. CDR3 protein: CASTVGGGGGTQYF. CDR3 in DNA: TGTGCCAGCACCGTTGGAGGGGGGGGAGGGACCCAGTACTTC.

The CDR3 region has the DNA TGCAGCGTTGGTCGTCGGGTGAACACTGAAGCTTTCTTT. Protein product: CSVGRRVNTEAFF. This chain connects TRBV29-1 to TRBJ1-1; D call uncertain. This CDR3 contains 13 residues. V lost 4 bases and J lost 0, with 9 bases in between. The germline V gene has CDR1 SQVTM and CDR2 ANQGSEA. Full variable domain (outside the CDR3, taken from reference TRBV29-1 and TRBJ1-1): SAVISQKPSRDICQRGTSLTIQCQVDSQVTMMFWYRQQPGQSLTLIATANQGSEATYESGFVIDKFPISRPNLTFSTLTVSNMSPEDSSIYLCSVGRRVNTEAFFGQGTRLTVV.

The V gene is TRBV19, the J gene TRBJ2-7; TRBD2 agrees at 10 bases. This CDR3 has 18 residues. V shed 5 bases and J 5 bases; nucleotides not matched to a gene: 18. CDR1 is LNHDA and CDR2 is SQIVND in the germline V gene (reference sequence). The CDR3 DNA follows: TGTGCCAGTAGTCCCTTCCATGGGGGGCTAGCGGGAGCCCACGAGCAGTACTTC. Amino acid sequence: CASSPFHGGLAGAHEQYF.

The chain has TRBV29-1 and TRBJ1-5; weak D call: TRBD1 (5 bases). The V end lost 4 bases, the J end lost 2 bases, and 9 bases lay between the germline ends. Germline assignment: CDR1 SQVTM and CDR2 ANQGSEA. The CDR3 is 13 amino acids. This CDR3 is CSVVSGGNQPQHF. The CDR3 DNA is TGCAGCGTTGTTTCGGGGGGCAATCAGCCCCAGCATTTT.

This clone is deemed medium-sized. V and J are TRBV4-1 and TRBJ1-3; TRBD1 matches at 7 bases. CDR1 and CDR2 (germline): MGHRA, YSYEKL. Trimming took 3 bases from V and 2 from J; bases not matched to a gene: 13. The CDR3 sequence is 18 residues long. As DNA, the CDR3 is TGCGCCAGCAGCCACTCCGCGAGACAGGGAGTAGCTGGAAACACCATATATTTT. Translated, it gives CASSHSARQGVAGNTIYF.

This chain uses TRBV15 with TRBJ2-1; D could derive from TRBD1 or TRBD2 (6 bases each). CDR3 length: 15 residues. Germline V gene lookup returns CDR1 LNHNV and CDR2 YYDKDF (reference sequence). V lost 0 bases to trimming and J lost 6 bases, with 12 bases between them. CDR3: CATSRDFSGANEQFF. CDR3 DNA: TGTGCCACCAGCAGAGATTTTTCGGGGGCCAATGAGCAGTTCTTC.

This clone was recorded only once. The V and J genes are TRBV30 and TRBJ2-3; D assignment may be TRBD1 or TRBD2 (6 bases each). The CDR3 loop spans 14 amino acids. V shed 2 bases and J shed 4 bases, with 13 bases lying between them. Germline assignment: CDR1 GTSNPN and CDR2 SVGIG (reference sequence). CDR3 region: CAWSSGAGADTQYF. The DNA of the CDR3 is TGTGCCTGGAGTTCGGGGGCGGGCGCAGATACGCAGTATTTT.

The V gene is TRBV28, the J gene TRBJ2-7; 9 positions agree with TRBD2. The CDR3 is 15 amino acids. V shed 6 bases and J 4 bases; nucleotides not matched to a gene: 10. Germline V CDR1 and CDR2: MDHEN, SYDVKM. The chain's CDR3 is CASSSRGRVKYEQYF. The CDR3 DNA is TGTGCCAGCAGCTCCCGCGGGAGGGTTAAGTACGAGCAGTACTTC.

Details on this clone: The DNA is omitted, as the CDR3 cannot be located on it reliably, and the CDR3 follows TCRdb's listing. J is TRBJ2-1 and V is TRBV19. The CDR3 extends over 14 residues, inclusive of both ends. Germline V lookup: CDR1 LNHDA, CDR2 SQIVND (reference sequence). CDR3 sequence: CASSILAQTREQFF.

This chain connects TRBV19 to TRBJ2-7; D uncertain. Germline lookup yields CDR1 LNHDA and CDR2 SQIVND (reference sequence). Trimming left V 4 bases short and J 5 bases short, with 9 bases between. The CDR3 consists of 12 residues. The CDR3, as DNA: TGTGCCAGTAGTACCCCTCGGGACGAGCAGTACTTC. Translation gives CASSTPRDEQYF.

The CDR3 region has the DNA TGCGCCAGCAGCCAAGATTTATTCGAACGGGATGAAAAACTGTTTTTT. Amino acids: CASSQDLFERDEKLFF. The rearrangement uses TRBV23-1 and TRBJ1-4, with no clear D. TRBV23-1 is identified as an open reading frame with a role that is uncertain. The CDR3 is 16 residues long. Trimming removed 6 bases from V and 6 bases from J, with 20 bases in between.

The chain recombines TRBV29-1 with TRBJ2-3; no definite D call. This CDR3 region has 13 residues. With 7 bases removed from V and 6 bases from J, the gap between germline ends came to 17 bases. Looked up from germline, CDR1 is SQVTM and CDR2 is ANQGSEA. The CDR3 sequence is CSASRPQPDTQYF. In nucleotides, the CDR3 is TGCAGCGCCTCCCGACCCCAGCCGGATACGCAGTATTTT.

This clone is classed as medium-sized (0.01 to 0.1%). DNA of the CDR3: TGTGCCAGCAGCGTAGAAGGACAGGTCGGCGAGCAGTACTTC. This gives the protein CASSVEGQVGEQYF. This chain connects TRBV9 to TRBJ2-7, with 7 positions matching TRBD1. Losses at the gene ends were 0 bases for V and 6 bases for J; bases not matched to a gene: 6. Germline CDR1 reads SGDLS; CDR2 reads YYNGEE. There are 14 residues in the CDR3.

In this sample, this clone turned up a few times. The V call is TRBV6-8, the J call TRBJ1-2; no clear D. The CDR3 covers 12 residues. From germline, CDR1 is MNHGY and CDR2 SAAAGT. V lost 5 bases to trimming and J lost 5 bases, with 9 bases between them. The chain's CDR3 is CASSGGQYGYTF. Written as DNA, the CDR3 is TGTGCCAGCAGTGGTGGTCAGTATGGCTACACCTTC.

This clone was counted a few times. The chain combines TRBV2 with TRBJ1-1; unclear D gene. The ends were cut back, 8 bases at V and 6 bases at J, with 19 bases in the middle. Germline V lookup: CDR1 SNHLY, CDR2 FYNNEI. CDR3 length: 14 amino acids. CDR3: CASASSTTASEAFF. The CDR3 nucleotides read TGTGCCAGCGCCAGTTCCACGACGGCCTCTGAAGCTTTCTTT.

The table lists this clone with a few counts. The CDR3 protein is CATSTPGGVRYEQYF. DNA for the CDR3: TGTGCCACCAGCACTCCGGGGGGGGTACGCTACGAGCAGTACTTC. The V call is TRBV6-8, the J call TRBJ2-7; TRBD2 agrees at 8 bases. Looked up from germline, CDR1 is MNHGY and CDR2 is SAAAGT. The J segment lost 3 bases and the V segment lost 10 bases, leaving 14 bases of the junction unmatched. The CDR3 runs to 15 residues.